Listed below are T cell receptor beta chains from one sample, sequenced in a study of cytomegalovirus exposure and HLA in healthy donors. The data were produced by immunoSEQ multiplex PCR, yet TCRdb's version contains in-frame clones alone and is incomplete. Of under 200,000 clones detected, about 63% appear once; the ten largest clones hold about 2.5%. Sequenced input: PBMCs. These receptors originate from a woman between 40 and 50 years old in good health and CMV-seropositive. Each CDR3 is given with its conserved first and last residue. Fields, in order: V gene, J gene, clone size, D gene, CDR3 DNA, CDR3 protein. A D gene is named only where the DNA matches it firmly. Clone size appears in some rows only: once, few, many, or a class for an expanded clone.

TRBV18	TRBJ2-1	NA	NA	TGTGCCAGCTCACCGCGAGGGAGCGATGAGCAGTTCTTC	CASSPRGSDEQFF
TRBV29-1	TRBJ1-1	few	NA	TGCAGCGTTGCCACTTTGAACACTGAAGCTTTCTTT	CSVATLNTEAFF
TRBV4-1	TRBJ1-1	NA	NA	TGCGCCAGCAGCCAATTCGGGATTCAGCGTCCGGAAGCTTTCTTT	CASSQFGIQRPEAFF
TRBV4-1	TRBJ2-2	few	NA	TGCGCCAGCAGCCAAGATTCCCAGCGGATGAACACCGGGGAGCTGTTTTTT	CASSQDSQRMNTGELFF
TRBV5-4	TRBJ1-1	few	TRBD1	TGTGCCAGCAGCCCGGAGGGGACAGGGTTTATGCAAGCTTTCTTT	CASSPEGTGFMQAFF
TRBV7-2	TRBJ2-5	once	TRBD1	TGTGCCAGCAGCCAGCTGGGACAGGAAGGAGAGACCCAGTACTTC	CASSQLGQEGETQYF
TRBV6-6	TRBJ1-2	NA	TRBD1	TGTGCCAGCAGTTACCCTCAAGCGAACAGGGGCTATGGCTACACCTTC	CASSYPQANRGYGYTF
TRBV13	TRBJ2-3	once	TRBD2	TGTGCCAGCGCTTACTACGCGGGGGGGCACCAAACAGATACGCAGTATTTT	CASAYYAGGHQTDTQYF
TRBV10-2	TRBJ2-7	NA	TRBD1	TGCGCCAGCAGCAGATTTATTGGACAGGGCTACGAGCAGTACTTC	CASSRFIGQGYEQYF
TRBV6-6	TRBJ2-1	few	TRBD2	TGTGCCAGCAGTTTCGGGACTAGCGGGTCCAATGAGCAGTTCTTC	CASSFGTSGSNEQFF
TRBV7-2	TRBJ1-2	few	NA	TGTGCCAGCAGCCGAGACAAGGGGCTCAGCTATGGCTACACCTTC	CASSRDKGLSYGYTF
TRBV7-9	TRBJ1-2	NA	TRBD1	TGTGCCAGCAGTTTGACAGGGGACTATGGCTACACCTTC	CASSLTGDYGYTF
TRBV6-5	TRBJ2-1	NA	TRBD1	TGTGCCAGCGGACAGGGGGTGGGTTGGTTCTTC	CASGQGVGWFF
TRBV11-2	TRBJ2-7	NA	NA	TGTGCCAGCAGCTTGGAGTACGAGCAGTACTTC	CASSLEYEQYF
TRBV20-1	TRBJ2-2	NA	NA	TGCAGTGCTTACAGGGCCGGGGAGCTGTTTTTT	CSAYRAGELFF
TRBV9	TRBJ2-3	few	TRBD2	TGTGCCAGCAGCGTAGAGGCTAGCGGGGGGGCAGATACGCAGTATTTT	CASSVEASGGADTQYF
TRBV19	TRBJ2-3	NA	NA	TGTGCCAGTAGTTCGCGGGCAGATACGCAGTATTTT	CASSSRADTQYF
TRBV5-6	TRBJ1-5	NA	NA	TGTGCCAGCAGCTTGGCCGGAGCAGATGTTCAGCCCCAGCATTTT	CASSLAGADVQPQHF
TRBV28	TRBJ2-7	NA	TRBD1	TGTGCCAGCAGACCAGGGGGTAACTCCTACGAGCAGTACTTC	CASRPGGNSYEQYF
TRBV29-1	TRBJ2-1	NA	TRBD2	TGCAGCGTTGCGGGTCGCCTAGCGGCCAACAATGAGCAGTTCTTC	CSVAGRLAANNEQFF
TRBV7-3	TRBJ1-1	NA	NA	TGTGCCAGCAGCCCGACAAGATCGAACACTGAAGCTTTCTTT	CASSPTRSNTEAFF
TRBV28	TRBJ1-1	NA	NA	TGTGCCAGCAGTTTATCGGGTGAAGCTTTCTTT	CASSLSGEAFF